This is a list of T cell receptor beta chains from one sample in a study of memory CD8 T cells in hepatitis C reinfection. Some clones are missing from TCRdb's copy, which holds only in-frame ones; the method was immunoSEQ multiplex PCR. The profile shows 45,000 to 55,000 clones, over 85% of them singletons. The sample consisted of naive CD8+ T cells sorted from blood. Receptor source: a man younger than 30 with hepatitis C virus infection. Both conserved end residues are part of each CDR3. Each record gives: J gene, V gene, clone size, D gene, CDR3 DNA, CDR3 protein. D genes are given only for firm matches. Clone size is shown for a subset of rows, as once, few, many or a class of expanded clone.

>TRBJ1-1|TRBV6-5|-|TRBD1
TGTGCCAGCAGTTATACAGGGGTGAGCACTGAAGCTTTCTTT
CASSYTGVSTEAFF
>TRBJ2-1|TRBV5-6|-|-
TGTGCCAGCAGCTTTGCGGAGTACAATGAGCAGTTCTTC
CASSFAEYNEQFF
>TRBJ2-1|TRBV10-1|-|TRBD2
TGCGCCAGCGGGGCGGGGGGCTATAATGAGCAGTTCTTC
CASGAGGYNEQFF
>TRBJ2-5|TRBV6-5|-|TRBD2
TGTGCCAGCAGTTACTCGGCTAGCGGGGTCCAAGAGACCCAGTACTTC
CASSYSASGVQETQYF
>TRBJ1-2|TRBV2|-|-
TGTGCCAGCAGTACCCCCGGGAGCTATGGCTACACCTTC
CASSTPGSYGYTF
>TRBJ2-2|TRBV7-6|-|-
TGTGCCAGCAGCTTAGTCCTCCCCGGGTCCACCGGGGAGCTGTTTTTT
CASSLVLPGSTGELFF
>TRBJ2-3|TRBV13|-|-
TGTGCCAGCAGCCCCAGGGGGGCAGATACGCAGTATTTT
CASSPRGADTQYF
>TRBJ1-1|TRBV5-6|-|-
TGTGCCAGCAGCTCTGATTGGGGGGTAGAAACTGAAGCTTTCTTT
CASSSDWGVETEAFF
>TRBJ2-2|TRBV27|-|TRBD1
TGTGCCAGCAGACCTTTCGACAGGGCTACCGGGGAGCTGTTTTTT
CASRPFDRATGELFF
>TRBJ1-6|TRBV19|-|-
TGTGCCAGTAGTATGAGTACAGCCCGGGGCCTCCACTTT
CASSMSTARGLHF
>TRBJ2-2|TRBV5-1|-|TRBD1
TGCGCCAGCAGCGACGGGACAGGGCCCGGGGAGCTGTTTTTT
CASSDGTGPGELFF
>TRBJ2-7|TRBV11-2|-|-
TGTGCCAGCAGCTTAGAGGTAGTGTCCTACGAGCAGTACTTC
CASSLEVVSYEQYF
>TRBJ2-1|TRBV19|-|-
TGTGCCAGTAGTATAGCGGCGGGGAGCTCCTACAATGAGCAGTTCTTC
CASSIAAGSSYNEQFF
>TRBJ2-3|TRBV7-9|-|-
TGTGCCAGCAGCCCCCCCGTTGGCGGGGGCACAGATACGCAGTATTTT
CASSPPVGGGTDTQYF
>TRBJ2-5|TRBV11-2|-|-
TGTGCCAGCAGCTCCCATCGGCGACAGGAATCTCAAGAGACCCAGTACTTC
CASSSHRRQESQETQYF
>TRBJ2-7|TRBV7-2|-|-
TGTGCCAGCAGCTTAGCGGGGCAGCAAGGGTCCTACGAGCAGTACTTC
CASSLAGQQGSYEQYF
>TRBJ1-5|TRBV7-8|-|-
TGTGCCAGCAGCCCCGGGGGAGGGATCGTTCAGCCCCAGCATTTT
CASSPGGGIVQPQHF
>TRBJ2-3|TRBV9|-|-
TGTGCCAGCAGCGTAGTGGGGGGAGGGGGGTCAGATACGCAGTATTTT
CASSVVGGGGSDTQYF
>TRBJ1-1|TRBV2|-|TRBD1
TGTGCCAGCAATGGACAGGGATCTGAAGCTTTCTTT
CASNGQGSEAFF
>TRBJ2-1|TRBV7-8|once|TRBD2
TGTGCCAGCAGTCCTAGTCAGCTAGCGGGGGGTGAGCAGTTCTTC
CASSPSQLAGGEQFF
>TRBJ2-7|TRBV9|-|TRBD2
TGTGCCAGCAGCGTAGCTCCGGGGGGTGGCTACGAGCAGTACTTC
CASSVAPGGGYEQYF
>TRBJ1-6|TRBV2|-|-
TGTGCCAGCAGTTTGGACTTTAATTCACCCCTCCACTTT
CASSLDFNSPLHF
>TRBJ1-2|TRBV4-3|-|-
TGCGCCAGCAGCCAATCAGTTAGCCTTCTCGACTATGGCTACACCTTC
CASSQSVSLLDYGYTF
>TRBJ1-1|TRBV7-2|-|-
TGTGCCAGCAGCTTATCCACAGGAGTCACTGAAGCTTTCTTT
CASSLSTGVTEAFF
>TRBJ2-7|TRBV5-1|-|TRBD1
TGCGCCAGCAGCTCGGGACAGGGTGACCACGAGCAGTACTTC
CASSSGQGDHEQYF
>TRBJ2-7|TRBV10-3|few|-
TGTGCCATCAGTGAGCCCGTGATAGCGGCCTCCTACGAGCAGTACTTC
CAISEPVIAASYEQYF
>TRBJ2-1|TRBV5-6|-|TRBD2
TGTGCCAGCAGCCCTACTAGCGGCAATGAGCAGTTCTTC
CASSPTSGNEQFF
>TRBJ2-2|TRBV6-6|-|-
TGTGCCAGCGCAGGGAAATCTTCCCGTAACACCGGGGAGCTGTTTTTT
CASAGKSSRNTGELFF
>TRBJ2-7|TRBV7-2|-|-
TGTGCCAGCAGCTTTAGGTGGGAGGCCTCCTACGAGCAGTACTTC
CASSFRWEASYEQYF
>TRBJ2-1|TRBV4-3|-|TRBD2
TGCGCCAGCAGCCAGCACGGGGGGGCGAACAATGAGCAGTTCTTC
CASSQHGGANNEQFF
>TRBJ2-5|TRBV5-4|-|TRBD1
TGTGCCAGCAGCCACAGGGGTGGGGGCCAAGAGACCCAGTACTTC
CASSHRGGGQETQYF